This entry concerns a single T cell receptor (beta chain). Its antigen is unidentified. This sample was taken from a study of response to subunit inactivated influenza vaccine. Findings and limits, study-wide: A suggestion made by the authors is that each seasonal influenza vaccination recruits few new T cells.

Unmatched junction bases numbered 5, after V lost 0 bases and J lost 0 bases. This CDR3 region has 17 residues. CDR1 is SGDLS, CDR2 YYNGEE, per germline. TCRdb re-derived calls from the RT-PCR reads in MiXCR, one entry per CDR3 protein. The table lists around 750,000 distinct CDR3 sequences, 20% to 25% of them singletons, with approximately 10% in the top ten. Sample: PBMCs from blood, taken about 5 days after vaccination. The chain combines TRBV9 with TRBJ2-3; 9 nucleotides agree with TRBD1. The TCR was taken from a man aged 50-59 years who received an inactivated influenza vaccine. CDR3 amino acids: CASSVVGTGRSTDTQYF. CDR3 nucleotide sequence: TGTGCCAGCAGCGTAGTAGGGACAGGGCGAAGCACAGATACGCAGTATTTT.